This TCR beta chain appears in the sequencing data of a study of T-cell memory formation after mild COVID-19. Study-level information: The two donors had largely donor-specific TCR clusters.

Each CDR3 protein gets one entry after TCRdb re-called the 5' RACE reads with MiXCR. The sample yields approximately 570,000 distinct CDR3 sequences, roughly 18% seen once. Broader study findings: Confirmation of SARS-CoV-2 specificity was lacking for second-wave clones peaking day 37. Among clones contracting day 15 to 85, CD4/CD8 was balanced, whereas later expanders leaned CD4+.

The germline V and J ends were trimmed by 4 bases and 5 bases, with 18 bases remaining between them. The germline CDR1 and CDR2 sequences are SGHRS and YFSETQ. The CDR3 totals 15 residues. This clonotype appeared a few times. Its antigen is unknown. Sequencing was performed on PBMCs or a T cell subset sorted from them (not recorded which). This clonotype originated in an adult woman who had mild COVID-19 (a few samples of this study predate the infection). Cell type and time point are not known. The chain combines TRBV5-1 with TRBJ1-1; D unclear. The CDR3 here is CASSESREVKTEAFF. CDR3 DNA: TGCGCCAGCAGCGAGTCAAGGGAGGTAAAAACTGAAGCTTTCTTT.